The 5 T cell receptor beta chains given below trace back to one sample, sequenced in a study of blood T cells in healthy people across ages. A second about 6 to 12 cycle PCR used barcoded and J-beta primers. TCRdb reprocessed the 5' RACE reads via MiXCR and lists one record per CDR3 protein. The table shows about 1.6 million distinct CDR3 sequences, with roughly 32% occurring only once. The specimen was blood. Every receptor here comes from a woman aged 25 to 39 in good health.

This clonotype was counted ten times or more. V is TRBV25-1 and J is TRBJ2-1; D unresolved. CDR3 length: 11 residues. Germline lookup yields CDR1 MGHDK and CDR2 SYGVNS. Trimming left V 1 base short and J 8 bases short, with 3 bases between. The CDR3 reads CASSEFHEQFF. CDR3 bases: TGTGCCAGCAGTGAATTTCATGAGCAGTTCTTC.

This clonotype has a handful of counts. The CDR3 sequence: CASSERTGVETQYF. The CDR3 DNA reads TGTGCCAGCAGTGAACGGACAGGGGTAGAGACCCAGTACTTC. The chain combines TRBV27 with TRBJ2-5; 9 bases line up with TRBD1. This CDR3 is built from 14 residues. Losses at the gene ends were 5 bases for V and 4 bases for J; bases not matched to a gene: 5. Germline V CDR1 and CDR2: MNHEY, SMNVEV (reference sequence).

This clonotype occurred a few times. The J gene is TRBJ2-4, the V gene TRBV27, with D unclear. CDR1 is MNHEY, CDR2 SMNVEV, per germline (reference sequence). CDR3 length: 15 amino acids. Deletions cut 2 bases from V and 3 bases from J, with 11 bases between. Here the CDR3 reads CASSLAHLGKNIQYF. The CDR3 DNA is TGTGCCAGCAGTTTAGCCCACCTGGGCAAAAACATTCAGTACTTC.

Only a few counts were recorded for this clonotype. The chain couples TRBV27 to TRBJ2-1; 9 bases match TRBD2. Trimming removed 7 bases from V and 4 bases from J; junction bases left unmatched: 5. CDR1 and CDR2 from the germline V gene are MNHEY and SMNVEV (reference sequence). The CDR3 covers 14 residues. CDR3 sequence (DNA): TGTGCCAGCAATAGGGCGGGGGGGTACAATGAGCAGTTCTTC. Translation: CASNRAGGYNEQFF.

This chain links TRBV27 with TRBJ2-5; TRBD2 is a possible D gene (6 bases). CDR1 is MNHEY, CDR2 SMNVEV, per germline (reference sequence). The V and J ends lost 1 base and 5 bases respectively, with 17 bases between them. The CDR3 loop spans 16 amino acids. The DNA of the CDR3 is TGTGCCAGCAGTTTATGGGGGACTTCCGAGGTGGAGACCCAGTACTTC. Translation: CASSLWGTSEVETQYF.